Only one count was recorded for the clone carrying this T cell receptor (beta chain). What it binds is not known. From germline, CDR1 is SGHTA and CDR2 FQGNSA. Trimming left V 4 bases short and J 4 bases short, with 14 bases between. This CDR3 has 15 residues. The data were taken from a study of cytomegalovirus exposure and HLA in healthy donors. The PCR made use of 60 Vbeta and 13 Jbeta primers. Using immunoSEQ multiplex PCR, the repertoire was profiled, and TCRdb retains in-frame clones only, with some absent. In the table there are some 130,000 clones, roughly 82% of which are singletons. Notes on the study in general: Later examination showed HLA-associated TCR beta chains had greater clonal expansion than equally common others.

The chain links TRBV7-2 to TRBJ1-5; TRBD1 might be the D (6 bases). Specimen: PBMCs. The receptor comes from a boy aged 10-17 years in good health and CMV-seronegative. DNA for the CDR3: TGTGCCAGCAGCTCTCCCGGGACACATAATCAGCCCCAGCATTTT. It is translated as CASSSPGTHNQPQHF.